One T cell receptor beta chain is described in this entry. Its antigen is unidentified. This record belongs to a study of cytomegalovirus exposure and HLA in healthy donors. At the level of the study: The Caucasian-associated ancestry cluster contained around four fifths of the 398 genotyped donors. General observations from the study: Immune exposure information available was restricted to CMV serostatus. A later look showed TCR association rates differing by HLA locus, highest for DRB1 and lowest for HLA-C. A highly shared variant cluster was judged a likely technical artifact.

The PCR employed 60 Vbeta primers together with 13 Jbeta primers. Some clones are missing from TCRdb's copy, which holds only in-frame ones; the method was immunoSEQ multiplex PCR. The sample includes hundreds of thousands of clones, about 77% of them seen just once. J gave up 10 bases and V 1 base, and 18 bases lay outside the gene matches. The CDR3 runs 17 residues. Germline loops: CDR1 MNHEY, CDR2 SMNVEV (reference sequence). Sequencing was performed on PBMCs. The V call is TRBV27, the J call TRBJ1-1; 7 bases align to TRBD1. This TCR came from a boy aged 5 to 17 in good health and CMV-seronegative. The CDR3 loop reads CASSLFSDRVRRVGAFF. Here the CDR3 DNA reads TGTGCCAGCAGTTTATTCTCCGACAGGGTGAGAAGGGTAGGAGCTTTCTTT.